This TCR beta chain derives from a study of cytomegalovirus exposure and HLA in healthy donors listed by TCRdb under 2017. Study-level background: In an earlier analysis of 550 to 750 of the donors, about 260 Gb of sequence data and 120 million or so unique TCR beta sequences from about 190 million T cells were reported. Using immunosequencing, the study profiled T cell repertoires from around 680 subjects and related those repertoires to cytomegalovirus serostatus. Of the roughly 390 genotyped donors, more than 75% were placed in the genetic ancestry cluster associated with self-reported Caucasian donors. Donor age, sex, ethnicity and CMV serostatus were collected together with the repertoire data. The study combined high-throughput TCR immunosequencing, statistical association of individual TCRs with disease status, and machine learning to predict cytomegalovirus infection status. Every repertoire in the discovery cohort had been generated on one and the same sequencing platform. In the later analysis, no new phenotypic data were used to find candidate immune exposures; instead, reliance was placed on TCR beta sequences and their occurrence across donors. The number of donors typed differed by locus, with about 629-630 for A, B, C, DRB1 and DQB1, more than 500 for DQA1, nearly 610 for DPA1, and 472 for DPB1. The study was designed to test whether signatures of past pathogen exposure could be identified by cataloging public T cell receptors. Several DR-DQ haplotypes were handled as single units for association and clustering because linkage in the cohort was strong. Both class I and class II loci were covered by HLA typing, at four-digit resolution. A later analysis re-examined previously published TCR beta repertoires from 500 to 700 donors and added high-resolution HLA genotyping to investigate patterns of TCR occurrence. An early release covering about 600 HLA-typed donors comprised approximately 300 gigabases of sequencing data and approximately 80 million unique TCR sequences. On average, roughly 250,000 unique TCR beta nucleotide sequences were sequenced per donor among 398 genotyped donors of the cohort, with 15% to 20% of those sequences being non-productive. A separate validation cohort of some 130 different subjects was used in addition to the 666-subject first cohort. Genome-wide SNP genotypes for about three fifths of the 666 donors were used in a later genetic analysis, which treated that subset as a discovery cohort. To decide whether each TCR beta V gene segment behaved as functional or pseudogenic, an earlier analysis of approximately 590 of the donors relied on high-throughput TCR beta sequencing. General study outcomes and caveats: It was suggested by the authors that the approach could potentially be generalized to other disease states and immunological phenotypes. HLA typing was unavailable for some donors at each locus, so association tests used only the typed subset. Because counts were too low, roughly 18 rarely observed V segments, including chromosome 9 orphons, were left out of the earlier analysis of 500 to 750 of the donors. Correlated functional status among segregating V segments might reflect linkage disequilibrium, but an unknown experimental factor could not be ruled out. For the cohort, immune exposure information was limited to CMV serostatus. Compared with equally common non-associated chains, HLA-associated TCR beta chains in a later analysis were more clonally expanded and had lower generation probabilities. According to a later analysis, TCR association rates differed among HLA loci, with DRB1 alleles showing the most associated TCRs and HLA-C alleles showing the fewest. Three of the identified cytomegalovirus-associated TCR beta chains were confirmed in vitro to be specific for cytomegalovirus antigens. Most TCR sequences were observed very rarely across donors, whereas some public TCRs were present in many individuals. A later analysis found that most CMV-associated TCR beta chains appeared HLA-restricted, with HLA associations seemingly driven largely by CMV exposure. When HLA alleles, especially DR and DQ, strongly co-occurred, TCR associations were difficult to assign to individual alleles. Presence/absence analyses assumed roughly uniform sequencing depth across donors, an assumption that may not hold. An earlier analysis of 587 of the donors showed that most TCR beta V segments appeared in productive rearrangements either about 87% or about 30% of the time, which broadly matched IMGT annotations. According to a later analysis, parvovirus B19, influenza, CMV and Epstein-Barr virus appeared linked to several top co-occurrence clusters. A total of roughly 160 TCR beta chains were listed by the study as associated with cytomegalovirus. The sequencing pipeline was judged likely to have produced a cluster of highly shared sequence variants as a technical artifact. A later genetic analysis reported fewer N-insertions in productive TCRs among donors in an Asian-associated ancestry cluster than the roughly 620-donor mean. In both the original and validation cohorts, the classifier was reported to diagnose cytomegalovirus status with high specificity and sensitivity. A further reported finding was that TCR beta sequences accurately predicted the HLA-A and HLA-B alleles for most subjects in the first cohort. A later analysis associated 16,951 TCR beta sequences with specific HLA alleles at a false discovery rate of 0.05. This cohort had only TCR beta chains sequenced, and the lack of alpha or paired-chain data limited which features could be detected. A later genetic analysis associated a missense DCLRE1C variant with V-gene and J-gene trimming of TCR beta chains, and an independent cohort replicated the association.

The cohort was made up of about 670 healthy bone marrow donors. At the time of sampling, all cohort members were nominally healthy, though unrecorded immune exposures were likely present. The donor was CMV seronegative and was included in the group of approximately 350 seronegative cohort members. A peripheral blood sample was provided by each donor, and peripheral blood mononuclear cells were used for TCR beta sequencing. The Qiagen DNeasy Blood Extraction Kit was used to extract genomic DNA from the blood cell samples. Remarks on this clone: Its target antigen remains unknown. No base quality information exists; no much larger clone differs at one position.

Library method: the immunoSEQ multiplex PCR assay. The multiplex PCR relied on a mix of 60 forward primers for TCR Vbeta segments and 13 reverse primers for TCR Jbeta segments. The CDR3 region of rearranged TCR beta genes was amplified from genomic DNA with a multiplex PCR assay. The Illumina HiSeq System was used to sequence the amplified TCR beta libraries as 87-base-pair reads. On the authors' methods: Across the 670 or so repertoires, a later analysis counted some 80 million unique TCR beta chains, 8.5 million to 12 million of which were shared by at least two donors. Raw reads were error-corrected and collapsed into unique sequences by a nearest-neighbor algorithm in which closely related sequences were merged to remove PCR and sequencing errors. Alignment of CDR3 sequences to IMGT reference sequences was used to assign V, D and J gene segments. For a sequence to be retained, at least a six-nucleotide match to both a V gene segment and a J gene segment was required. Rearrangements were classified as productive when the CDR3 lacked stop codons and remained in frame with V and J, and all other rearrangements were classified as non-productive. Following IMGT convention, CDR3 was defined as the stretch from the second conserved V-encoded cysteine to the conserved J-encoded phenylalanine. The earlier analysis of some 580 of the donors excluded any sequence lacking an unambiguous match to a single V gene segment. An earlier analysis of 587 of the donors called V segments functional above 56.7% productive rearrangements and segregating when the between-donor standard deviation exceeded 5%. A statistical classification framework was built to diagnose cytomegalovirus status from the catalog of TCR beta chain sequences. V and J gene assignment, in a later analysis, came from comparing TCR nucleotide sequences with IMGT/GENE-DB human TR gene sequences. A later analysis assigned CDR3 sequences and most-parsimonious VDJ recombination scenarios with the TCRdist pipeline. In a later analysis, every TCR beta chain was defined by the combination of its CDR3 amino acid sequence and its V-gene family, and reads without a unique V-gene family were dropped. A later analysis removed 592 highly shared, low-generation-probability nucleotide sequences to deal with suspected cross-contamination and a sequencing artifact. In a later analysis, a clonal expansion index was calculated for each public chain from normalized within-repertoire ranks of inferred template counts. In a later analysis, generation probabilities were computed using a VDJ recombination model fitted to out-of-frame rearrangements, and the results were checked against IGoR. In a later analysis, hypergeometric tests were used to score TCR-TCR, TCR-HLA and TCR-CMV co-occurrence, with a repertoire-size bias correction applied to TCR pairs. In a later analysis, false discovery rates were estimated by permuting HLA or CMV assignments 20 times. In a later analysis, co-occurring TCRs were grouped using DBSCAN, and TCRdist sequence similarity was added for clustering within HLA-allele-positive subsets. Co-occurrence clustering excluded repertoires with fewer than 30,000 or more than 120,000 public chains, plus five with anomalous nucleotide sharing. The table was pulled from immuneACCESS by TCRdb, which kept in-frame rearrangements only. Such tables lose some clones; where checked, under half of the loss comes from unresolved V genes, and the rest has no known cause. V and J calls and clone size follow that table, whereas D and trimming were derived from the DNA. For this sample there are approximately 190,000 clones; approximately 82% appear just once. In total, the top ten clones hold roughly 1.6% of the sample.

The specimen sequenced was PBMCs. The origin of this receptor is a woman aged 18-35 years in good health and CMV-seronegative.

The CDR3: CASSLSLEARETQYF. The base sequence is TGTGCCAGCAGCTTATCTTTGGAGGCACGGGAGACCCAGTACTTC. Rearrangement joined TRBV7-2 to TRBJ2-5, and perhaps TRBD2 as D gene, on 5 matching bases. Per the germline V gene, SGHTA is the CDR1 and FQGNSA is the CDR2. The CDR3 covers 15 residues, taking in both the cysteine and the phenylalanine. CDR3 DNA only is kept here, 45 bases in frame from base 1. Trimming takes 2 bases from V and 5 bases from J, and the germline ends sit 15 bases apart.